Each of the 10 T cell receptor beta chains below was sequenced from the same sample in a study of cytomegalovirus exposure and HLA in healthy donors. PCR involved 60 Vbeta and 13 Jbeta primers. Sequencing was performed with immunoSEQ multiplex PCR; in TCRdb, only in-frame clones are kept and a portion is missing. The sample has about 210,000 clones. The sample comprised PBMCs. All receptors come from a woman younger than 45 in good health and CMV-seropositive.

V usage is TRBV2 and J usage is TRBJ2-7; D is unresolved. V was trimmed by 7 bases and J by 3 bases, leaving 13 bases between them. The CDR3 sequence is 13 residues long. Germline assignment: CDR1 SNHLY and CDR2 FYNNEI. The CDR3 here is CASKDGPHYEQYF. The CDR3 region has the DNA TGTGCCAGCAAGGATGGGCCGCACTACGAGCAGTACTTC.

The rearrangement links TRBV1 to TRBJ2-5; TRBD2 reflects the table's D call only, with no check against the DNA. TRBV1 is deemed a pseudogene. The CDR3 spans 18 residues. The CDR3 DNA reads TGCACCAGCAGCCAAGAGACTAGCGGGGGGAGAGTTGGGGAGACCCAGTACTTC. Its translation is CTSSQETSGGRVGETQYF.

The chain links TRBV10-1 to TRBJ2-3, with TRBD2 matching 10 bases. V lost 8 bases and J lost 2; bases outside the gene matches: 4. The CDR3 loop spans 14 amino acids. Germline CDR1 is WNHNN and CDR2 is SYGVQD (reference sequence). The CDR3 region has the DNA TGCGCCAGCCAAGCGGGGGGGTTCACAGATACGCAGTATTTT. This translates into CASQAGGFTDTQYF.

This chain's CDR3 is CASSGLAEETQYF. DNA for the CDR3: TGTGCCAGCAGTGGACTAGCGGAAGAGACCCAGTACTTC. The chain joins TRBV28 to TRBJ2-5, with TRBD2 identical over 10 bases. The germline CDR1 and CDR2 sequences are MDHEN and SYDVKM. V lost 5 bases and J lost 3; bases outside the gene matches: 0. The CDR3 spans 13 residues.

In DNA, the CDR3 is TGTGCCAGCAGTATGGCCAGAATGAACACTGAAGCTTTCTTT. This codes for CASSMARMNTEAFF. V gene TRBV27 combines with J gene TRBJ1-1, with D hard to call. This CDR3 contains 14 residues. CDR1 is MNHEY and CDR2 is SMNVEV in the germline V gene (reference sequence). Between the trimmed V and J ends, which lost 5 bases and 0 bases, there was a span of 10 bases.

The gene calls are TRBV6-5 and TRBJ1-6, with unresolved D. This CDR3 comprises 15 residues. V lost 7 bases, J lost 5 bases, and 15 bases lay in between. CDR1 is MNHEY, CDR2 SVGAGI, per germline. The CDR3 DNA reads as TGTGCCAGCAATGGACGCGGGTGGAATAATTCACCCCTCCACTTT. Its protein is CASNGRGWNNSPLHF.

J is TRBJ1-1 and V is TRBV19, with TRBD1 matching 7 bases. The ends lost 4 bases at V and 1 base at J; junction bases unmatched: 3. Germline V gives CDR1 LNHDA, CDR2 SQIVND (reference sequence). CDR3 size: 14 residues. The DNA for the CDR3 is TGTGCCAGTAGTACTAGACAGGGGAACACTGAAGCTTTCTTT. It is translated as CASSTRQGNTEAFF.

Here the CDR3 reads CASSLEAVYSNQPQHF. The CDR3 DNA is TGTGCCAGCAGCTTGGAGGCGGTCTATAGCAATCAGCCCCAGCATTTT. The chain combines TRBV5-5 with TRBJ1-5; D gene ambiguous. V gave up 0 bases and J gave up 0 bases, with 10 bases separating them. CDR3 size: 16 residues. From germline, CDR1 is SGHKS and CDR2 YYEKEE (reference sequence).

This chain connects TRBV28 to TRBJ2-7; D gene unclear. Trimming took 4 bases from V and 5 from J, leaving 18 bases between them. This CDR3 has 15 residues. In germline, CDR1 is MDHEN, CDR2 SYDVKM. The CDR3 sequence: CASSYHLDRRDEQYF. The CDR3 nucleotides read TGTGCCAGCAGTTACCATTTGGATAGGAGAGACGAGCAGTACTTC.

This chain connects TRBV5-8 to TRBJ1-5; D might be TRBD1 (6 bases). Trimming removed 4 bases at V and 7 bases at J, with 12 bases between. CDR3 size: 13 residues. The germline V gene has CDR1 SGHTS and CDR2 YDEGEE. CDR3 nucleotides: TGTGCCAGCAGCCCGGGACAAGGGCAGCCCCAGCATTTT. Protein sequence: CASSPGQGQPQHF.